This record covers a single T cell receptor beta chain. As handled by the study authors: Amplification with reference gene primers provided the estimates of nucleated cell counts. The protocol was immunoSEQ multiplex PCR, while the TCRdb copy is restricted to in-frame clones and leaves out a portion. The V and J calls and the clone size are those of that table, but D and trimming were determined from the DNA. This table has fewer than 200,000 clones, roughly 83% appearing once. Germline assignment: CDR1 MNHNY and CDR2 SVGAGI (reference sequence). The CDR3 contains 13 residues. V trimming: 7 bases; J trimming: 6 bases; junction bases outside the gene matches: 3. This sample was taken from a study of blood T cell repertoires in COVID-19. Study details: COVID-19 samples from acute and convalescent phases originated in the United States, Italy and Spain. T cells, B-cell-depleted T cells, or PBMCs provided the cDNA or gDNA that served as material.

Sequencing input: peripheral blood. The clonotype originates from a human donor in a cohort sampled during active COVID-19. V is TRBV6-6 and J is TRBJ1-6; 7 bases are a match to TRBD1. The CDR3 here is CASMRQGNSPLHF. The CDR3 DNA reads TGTGCCAGCATGAGACAGGGTAATTCACCCCTCCACTTT.